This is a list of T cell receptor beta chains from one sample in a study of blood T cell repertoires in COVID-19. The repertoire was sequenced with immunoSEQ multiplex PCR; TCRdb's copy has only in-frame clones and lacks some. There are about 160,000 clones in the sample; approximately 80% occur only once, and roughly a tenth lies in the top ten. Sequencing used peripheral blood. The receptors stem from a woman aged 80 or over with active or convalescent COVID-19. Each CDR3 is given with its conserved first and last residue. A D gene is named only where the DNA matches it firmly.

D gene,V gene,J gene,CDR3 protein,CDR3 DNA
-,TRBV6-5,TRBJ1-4,CASSYSPTPSGEKLFF,TGTGCCAGCAGTTACTCTCCGACTCCTTCGGGTGAAAAACTGTTTTTT
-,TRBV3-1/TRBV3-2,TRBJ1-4,CASSGWGGPEKLFF,TGTGCCAGCTCCGGGTGGGGCGGTCCTGAAAAACTGTTTTTT
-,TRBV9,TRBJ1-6,CASSVPGNNSPLHF,TGTGCCAGCAGCGTTCCAGGGAATAATTCACCCCTCCACTTT
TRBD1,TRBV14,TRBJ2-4,CASSRGRTGEAKNIQYF,TGTGCCAGCAGCCGGGGCAGGACAGGGGAAGCCAAAAACATTCAGTACTTC
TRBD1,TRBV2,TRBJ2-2,CASKLQGATGELFF,TGTGCCAGCAAATTACAGGGGGCCACCGGGGAGCTGTTTTTT
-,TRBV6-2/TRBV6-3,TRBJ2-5,CASSYGLGAFETQYF,TGTGCCAGCAGTTACGGGTTGGGGGCTTTCGAGACCCAGTACTTC
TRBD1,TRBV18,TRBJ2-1,CASSPPAGGFSYNEQFF,TGTGCCAGCTCACCCCCGGCAGGGGGATTCTCCTACAATGAGCAGTTCTTC
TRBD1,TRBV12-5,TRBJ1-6,CASGLAPGTGDSPLHF,TGTGCTAGTGGTTTGGCCCCCGGGACAGGGGACTCACCCCTCCACTTT
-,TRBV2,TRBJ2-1,CASRRSSGRSYNEQFF,TGTGCCAGCAGGAGGTCCTCCGGGAGATCCTACAATGAGCAGTTCTTC
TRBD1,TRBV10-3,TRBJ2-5,CAISETKTGVKEAQYF,TGTGCCATCAGTGAGACTAAGACAGGGGTGAAAGAGGCCCAGTACTTC
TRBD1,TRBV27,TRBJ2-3,CASSPRDRGTDTQYF,TGTGCCAGCAGTCCCCGGGACAGGGGCACAGATACGCAGTATTTT
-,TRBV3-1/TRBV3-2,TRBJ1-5,CASSPQGYNQPQHF,TGTGCCAGCAGCCCGCAGGGTTACAATCAGCCCCAGCATTTT
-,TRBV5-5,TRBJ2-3,CASSLSPVWDTQYF,TGTGCCAGCAGCTTGTCGCCAGTCTGGGATACGCAGTATTTT
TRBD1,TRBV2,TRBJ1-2,CASRDRDGGYTF,TGTGCCAGCAGGGACAGGGATGGTGGCTACACCTTC
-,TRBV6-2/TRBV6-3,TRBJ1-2,CASSYLAAANYGYTF,TGTGCCAGCAGTTACTTGGCGGCGGCTAACTATGGCTACACCTTC
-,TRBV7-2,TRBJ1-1,CASSLHGSPTTEAFF,TGTGCCAGCAGCTTACATGGGAGCCCGACGACTGAAGCTTTCTTT
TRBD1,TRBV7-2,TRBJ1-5,CASSLGTGKFQPQHF,TGTGCCAGCAGCTTAGGGACAGGGAAATTTCAGCCCCAGCATTTT
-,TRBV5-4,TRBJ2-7,CASSFKDNYEQYF,TGTGCCAGCAGTTTTAAGGACAACTACGAGCAGTACTTC
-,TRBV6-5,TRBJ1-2,CASSYGSAGNYGYTF,TGTGCCAGCAGTTACGGCAGCGCAGGGAACTATGGCTACACCTTC
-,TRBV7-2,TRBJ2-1,CASSLSLRTNGEQFF,TGTGCCAGCAGCTTATCCCTCCGGACAAACGGTGAGCAGTTCTTC
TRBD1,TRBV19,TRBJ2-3,CASTGQTDTQYF,TGTGCCAGTACGGGACAGACAGATACGCAGTATTTT
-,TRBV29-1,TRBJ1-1,CRVQVWTSNTEAFF,TGCAGGGTACAGGTTTGGACCTCGAACACTGAAGCTTTCTTT
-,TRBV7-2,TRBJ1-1,CASRIGGASNTEAFF,TGTGCCAGCAGGATAGGCGGGGCCTCAAACACTGAAGCTTTCTTT
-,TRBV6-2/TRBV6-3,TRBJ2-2,CASSPTGSGTGELFF,TGTGCCAGCAGCCCTACAGGTTCTGGCACCGGGGAGCTGTTTTTT
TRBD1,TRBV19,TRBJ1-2,CASSTQGVRYGYTF,TGTGCCAGTAGCACCCAGGGGGTACGCTATGGCTACACCTTC
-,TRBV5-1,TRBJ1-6,CASSSTGNYNSPLHF,TGCGCCAGCAGTTCTACAGGGAACTATAATTCACCCCTCCACTTT
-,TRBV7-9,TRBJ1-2,CASSSLSGKKRDNYGYTF,TGTGCCAGCAGCTCTCTATCAGGGAAGAAGCGGGATAACTATGGCTACACCTTC
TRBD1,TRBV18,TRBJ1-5,CASSPDRQGQPQHF,TGTGCCAGCTCACCCGACCGACAGGGACAGCCCCAGCATTTT
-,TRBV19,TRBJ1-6,CASSMPGGRWSPLHF,TGTGCCAGTAGTATGCCCGGCGGCCGGTGGTCACCCCTCCACTTT